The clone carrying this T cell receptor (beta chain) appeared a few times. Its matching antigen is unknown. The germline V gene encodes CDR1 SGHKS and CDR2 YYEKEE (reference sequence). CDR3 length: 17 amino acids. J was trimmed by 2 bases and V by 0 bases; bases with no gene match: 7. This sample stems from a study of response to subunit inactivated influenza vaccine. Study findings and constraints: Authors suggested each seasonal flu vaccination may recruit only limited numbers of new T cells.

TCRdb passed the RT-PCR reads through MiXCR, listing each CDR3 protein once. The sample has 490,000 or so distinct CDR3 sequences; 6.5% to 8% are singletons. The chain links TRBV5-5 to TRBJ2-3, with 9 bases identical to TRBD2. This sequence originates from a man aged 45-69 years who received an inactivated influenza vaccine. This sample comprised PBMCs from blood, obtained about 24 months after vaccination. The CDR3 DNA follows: TGTGCCAGCAGCTTGGACGGGCTAGCGGGATTCACAGATACGCAGTATTTT. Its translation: CASSLDGLAGFTDTQYF.